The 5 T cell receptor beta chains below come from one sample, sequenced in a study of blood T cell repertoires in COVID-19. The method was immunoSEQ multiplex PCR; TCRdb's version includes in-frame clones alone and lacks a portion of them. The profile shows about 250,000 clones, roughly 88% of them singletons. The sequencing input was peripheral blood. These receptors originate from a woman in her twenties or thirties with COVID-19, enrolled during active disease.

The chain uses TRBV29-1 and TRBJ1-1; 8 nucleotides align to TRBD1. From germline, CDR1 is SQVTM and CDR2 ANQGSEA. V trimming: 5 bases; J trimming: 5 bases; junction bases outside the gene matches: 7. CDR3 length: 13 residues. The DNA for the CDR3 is TGCAGCGTTATGGGACAGGAGGGGACTGAAGCTTTCTTT. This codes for CSVMGQEGTEAFF.

The CDR3 DNA reads TGTGCCAGCAGCCAAGGACAGGTAAACATTCAGTACTTC. Its protein is CASSQGQVNIQYF. J is TRBJ2-4 and V is TRBV3-1 (or the pseudogene TRBV3-2); perhaps TRBD1 as D (6 bases). Germline V gives CDR1 LGHDT, CDR2 YNNKEL (reference sequence). The CDR3 is 13 residues long. V lost 1 base and J lost 6, with 7 bases in between.

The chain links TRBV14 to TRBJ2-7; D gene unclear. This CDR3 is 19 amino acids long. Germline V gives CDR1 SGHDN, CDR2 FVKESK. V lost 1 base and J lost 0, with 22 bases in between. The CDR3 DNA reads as TGTGCCAGCAGCCAAGTCCCGGCAGGCAATGCCCCATGCTCCTACGAGCAGTACGTC. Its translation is CASSQVPAGNAPCSYEQYV.

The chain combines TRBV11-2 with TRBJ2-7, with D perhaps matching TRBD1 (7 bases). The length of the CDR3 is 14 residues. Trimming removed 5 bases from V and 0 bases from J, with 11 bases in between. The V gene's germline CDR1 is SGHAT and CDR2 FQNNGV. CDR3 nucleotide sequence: TGTGCCAGCAGCCAGGGGGGAGGCTCCTACGAGCAGTACGTC. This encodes CASSQGGGSYEQYV.

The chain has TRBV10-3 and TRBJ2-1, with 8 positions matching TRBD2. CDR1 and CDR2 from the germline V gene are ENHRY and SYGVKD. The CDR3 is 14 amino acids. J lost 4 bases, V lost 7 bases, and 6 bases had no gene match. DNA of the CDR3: TGTGCCATCACTCGGGGGGGTGGTTACAATGAGCAGTTCTTC. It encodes CAITRGGGYNEQFF.